Listed here are 8 T cell receptor beta chains from one sample, sequenced in a study of human T cells and chemical hapten exposure. TCRdb independently ran MiXCR on the RACE reads; one entry per CDR3 protein. The sample yields tens of thousands of distinct CDR3 sequences, roughly 10% seen once. This sample's time point: patch test 2, 6 weeks after DPC sensitization. Treatment defined: therapeutic diphenylcyclopropenone sensitization with weekly scalp DPC. Here the sequenced sample was whole blood, taken in connection with sensitization to the hapten diphenylcyclopropenone (DPC). The receptors derive from a woman under 40 with alopecia areata. Some clones in this sample may be carry-over from other donors' samples.

This clonotype was counted many times. The chain combines TRBV28 with TRBJ2-2, with 9 bases aligning to TRBD1. J gave up 3 bases and V 6 bases, and 11 bases lay outside the gene matches. CDR1 and CDR2 from the germline V gene are MDHEN and SYDVKM. The CDR3 is 17 amino acids. The CDR3 spells CASRFTGGDGYTGELFF. The CDR3 region has the DNA TGTGCCAGCAGGTTTACAGGGGGCGATGGTTACACCGGGGAGCTGTTTTTT.

Ten or more counts support this clonotype. The rearrangement joins TRBV4-2 to TRBJ2-1; 8 bases are shared with TRBD2. Germline V gene data show CDR1 as LGHNA and CDR2 as YNFKEQ. J gave up 3 bases and V 0 bases, and 4 bases lay outside the gene matches. CDR3 length: 16 amino acids. The CDR3 protein is CASSQDTGLGYNEQFF. CDR3 DNA: TGTGCCAGCAGCCAAGATACGGGACTAGGCTACAATGAGCAGTTCTTC.

This clonotype was counted at least ten times. The chain links TRBV24-1 to TRBJ2-2; no reliable D call. In germline, CDR1 is KGHDR, CDR2 SFDVKD. There are 14 residues in the CDR3. Trimming shortened V by 10 bases and J by 0 bases, and 11 bases separated the two germline ends. Here the CDR3 reads CATSAEANTGELFF. The DNA for the CDR3 is TGTGCCACATCAGCAGAAGCGAACACCGGGGAGCTGTTTTTT.

This clonotype was found many times. The rearrangement uses TRBV12-3 or TRBV12-4 and TRBJ1-2, with D perhaps matching TRBD1 (5 bases). This CDR3 has 15 amino acids. Trimming cost V 6 bases and J 3 bases, with 17 bases left between them. CDR3 nucleotides: TGTGCCAGCAGCATCCGGGACCGGCCCTACTATGGCTACACCTTC. It encodes CASSIRDRPYYGYTF.

This clonotype was recorded at least ten times. The rearrangement links TRBV6-1 to TRBJ1-3, with D unclear. CDR1 is MNHNS and CDR2 is SASEGT in the germline V gene. There are 13 residues in the CDR3. V lost 6 bases, J lost 1 base, and 7 bases lay in between. The CDR3, as DNA: TGTGCCAGCAGGGTGACATCTGGAAACACCATATATTTT. Translation: CASRVTSGNTIYF.

V and J are TRBV4-1 and TRBJ2-7; D might be TRBD1 or TRBD2, each matching 7 bases. V was cut by 1 base and J by 4 bases, with 14 bases left in between. The germline V gene encodes CDR1 MGHRA and CDR2 YSYEKL. The CDR3 extends over 15 amino acids. CDR3 nucleotide sequence: TGCGCCAGCAGCCAAGTTACAGGGGAGGGATACGAGCAGTACTTC. The encoded protein is CASSQVTGEGYEQYF.

This clonotype was seen at least ten times. The chain has TRBV7-9 and TRBJ1-1; D unresolved. The CDR3 length is 14 residues. Germline V gene sequence: CDR1 SEHNR, CDR2 FQNEAQ (reference sequence). The V and J ends lost 2 bases and 1 base respectively, with 8 bases between them. CDR3 coding DNA: TGTGCCAGCAGCTTAAGTGAGGGGAACACTGAAGCTTTCTTT. It codes for CASSLSEGNTEAFF.

This clonotype was counted at least ten times. The chain has TRBV6-2 or TRBV6-3 and TRBJ1-2, with TRBD1 as a possible D gene (5 bases). Germline lookup yields CDR1 MNHEY and CDR2 SVGEGT. V lost 6 bases and J 4 bases, leaving 18 bases between the germline ends. This CDR3 spans 15 amino acids. The CDR3 region is CASRPMEGTVYGYTF. CDR3 DNA: TGTGCCAGCAGACCGATGGAGGGGACCGTCTATGGCTACACCTTC.